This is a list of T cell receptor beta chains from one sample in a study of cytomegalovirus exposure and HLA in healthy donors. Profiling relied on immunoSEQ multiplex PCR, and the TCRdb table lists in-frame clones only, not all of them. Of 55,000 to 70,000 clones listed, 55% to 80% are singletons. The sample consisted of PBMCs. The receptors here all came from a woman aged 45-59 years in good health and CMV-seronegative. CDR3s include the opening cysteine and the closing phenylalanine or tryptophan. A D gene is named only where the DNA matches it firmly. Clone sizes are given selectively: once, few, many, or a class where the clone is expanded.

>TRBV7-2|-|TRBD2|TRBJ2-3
TGTGCCAGCAGCCTTCTAGCGGGTGTCACAGATACGCAGTATTTT
CASSLLAGVTDTQYF
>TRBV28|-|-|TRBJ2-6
TGTGCCAGCAGTTTTGTGCGTGGGGCCAACGTCCTGACTTTC
CASSFVRGANVLTF
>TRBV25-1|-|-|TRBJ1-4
TGTGCCAGCAAAGGGGAGGGGGGGATCCGTGAAAAACTGTTTTTT
CASKGEGGIREKLFF
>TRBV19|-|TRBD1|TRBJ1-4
TGTGCCAGTAGAGGGGGCGCGGGTAATGAAAAACTGTTTTTT
CASRGGAGNEKLFF
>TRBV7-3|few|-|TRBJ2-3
TGTGCCAGCAGCCATTCAGGGGATACGCAGTATTTT
CASSHSGDTQYF
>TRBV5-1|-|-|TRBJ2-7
TGCGCCAGCAGCCCCAATCCCGGGAGCTCCTACGAGCAGTACTTC
CASSPNPGSSYEQYF
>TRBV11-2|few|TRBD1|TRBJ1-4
TGTGCCAGCAGCTTACAGGGACAGGGTAATGAAAAACTGTTTTTT
CASSLQGQGNEKLFF
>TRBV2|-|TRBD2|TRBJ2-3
TGTGCCAGCCCGCCAGCGGGAGTCCCAGATACGCAGTATTTT
CASPPAGVPDTQYF
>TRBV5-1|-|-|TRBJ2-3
TGCGCCAGCAGCTTGGAACAGGGTACGCAGTATTTT
CASSLEQGTQYF
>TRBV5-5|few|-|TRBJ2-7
TGTGCCAGCACCCCAGACGGGGTGGGCGAGCAGTACTTC
CASTPDGVGEQYF
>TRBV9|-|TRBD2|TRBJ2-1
TGTGCCAGCAGCGCCAGACTAGCAGCTGAGCAGTTCTTC
CASSARLAAEQFF
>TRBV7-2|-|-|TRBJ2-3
TGTGCCAGCAGCGGTAGTCAGGACTGGACGCAGTATTTT
CASSGSQDWTQYF
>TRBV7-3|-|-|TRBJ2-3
TGTGCCAGCAGCCAGTCCCGCTCGCTGGATACGCAGTATTTT
CASSQSRSLDTQYF
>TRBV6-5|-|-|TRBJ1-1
TGTGCCAGCAGTTACTCGATACAGGTTCATGAAGCTTTCTTT
CASSYSIQVHEAFF
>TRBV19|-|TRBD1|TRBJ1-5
TGTGCCAGTAGTAGGGGGACAGGGGTGGGGCAGCCCCAGCATTTT
CASSRGTGVGQPQHF
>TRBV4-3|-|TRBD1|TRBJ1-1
TGCGCCAGCAGCCAAAACAGGGGCTTGCCCACTGAAGCTTTCTTT
CASSQNRGLPTEAFF
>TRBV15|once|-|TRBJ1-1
TGTGCCACCAGAGGCAGGGGCACTGAAGCTTTCTTT
CATRGRGTEAFF
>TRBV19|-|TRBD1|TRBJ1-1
TGTGCCAGTAGTATCGGGTACCGGACAGGGAGGGAAGTTGAAGCTTTCTTT
CASSIGYRTGREVEAFF
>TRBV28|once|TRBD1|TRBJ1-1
TGTGCCAGCAGTTCCCCAACAGGGGGCTATTCTGAAGCTTTCTTT
CASSSPTGGYSEAFF
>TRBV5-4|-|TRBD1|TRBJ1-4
TGTGCCAGCAGCTCGGGACAGTGGGGTGAAAAACTGTTTTTT
CASSSGQWGEKLFF
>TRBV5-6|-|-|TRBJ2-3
TGTGCCAGCCTCGGAATAGCGACCCTGGAAACAGATACGCAGTATTTT
CASLGIATLETDTQYF
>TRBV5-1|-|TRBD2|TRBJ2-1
TGCGCCAGCAGGTCCCCGGGACTAGCGGGAGCCCCACGGTCCTACAATGAGCAGTTCTTC
CASRSPGLAGAPRSYNEQFF
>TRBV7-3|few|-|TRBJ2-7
TGTGCCAGCAGCCCCCCCCGCTACGAGCAGTACTTC
CASSPPRYEQYF
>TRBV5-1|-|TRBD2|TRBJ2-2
TGCGCCAGCAGCTTGTCTTCGCGGGGGGCAAGCGGGGAGCTGTTTTTT
CASSLSSRGASGELFF
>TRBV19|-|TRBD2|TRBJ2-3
TGTGCCAGTAGTGGACTAGCGGCTTATAGCACAGATACGCAGTATTTT
CASSGLAAYSTDTQYF
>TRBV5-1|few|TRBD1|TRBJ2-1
TGCGCCAGCAGCTTCTTTCAGGGGGAATACAATGAGCAGTTCTTC
CASSFFQGEYNEQFF
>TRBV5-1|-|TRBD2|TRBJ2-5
TGCGCCAGCAGCTTGAGAACTAGCGAGGGGACCCAGTACTTC
CASSLRTSEGTQYF
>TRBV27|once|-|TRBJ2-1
TGTGCCAGCAGTCCGGGATGGGGGGACAATGAGCAGTTCTTC
CASSPGWGDNEQFF
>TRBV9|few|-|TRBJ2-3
TGTGCCAGCAGCGACATTGCAGAATATACGCAGTATTTT
CASSDIAEYTQYF
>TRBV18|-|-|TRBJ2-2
TGTGCCAGCTCACCACGGGCGTCTAACACCGGGGAGCTGTTTTTT
CASSPRASNTGELFF
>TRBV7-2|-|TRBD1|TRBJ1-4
TGTGCCAGCAGCTTCGGCCGGGACAGGGGTCTGTTTTTT
CASSFGRDRGLFF
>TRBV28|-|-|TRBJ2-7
TGTGCCAGCAGCCTTGTAGTTACCGAGCAGTACTTC
CASSLVVTEQYF
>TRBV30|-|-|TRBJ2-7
TGTGCCTGTTCGATGGGCAGGGGTCCTTACTACGAGCAGTACTTC
CACSMGRGPYYEQYF
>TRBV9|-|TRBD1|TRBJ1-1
TGTGCCAGCAGCGTAGCTGGGACAGGGGACACTGAAGCTTTCTTT
CASSVAGTGDTEAFF
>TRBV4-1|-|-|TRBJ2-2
TGCGCCAGCAGCCGAGGATACGGTTTCACGGGGACCGGGGAGCTGTTTTTT
CASSRGYGFTGTGELFF
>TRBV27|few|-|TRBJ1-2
TGTGCCAGCAGGCGAACAGGGCCTTCAAACTATGGCTACACCTTC
CASRRTGPSNYGYTF